This entry lists 32 T cell receptor beta chains sequenced from one sample in a study of shared clonotypes between healthy human individuals. The assay was immunoSEQ multiplex PCR, and TCRdb's table has in-frame clones only and misses some. The data contain about 600,000 clones, around 97% of them seen just once; the ten biggest clones take up 0.057%. The sequenced sample was naive CD4+ T cells sorted from blood. This sample's subset: CD45RA+ positively selected. The receptors shown here come from a woman aged 25 to 39 in good health.

The V and J genes are TRBV28 and TRBJ1-4; unclear D gene. Trimming cost V 9 bases and J 6 bases, with 17 bases left between them. Germline CDR1 is MDHEN and CDR2 is SYDVKM. The CDR3 consists of 14 residues. CDR3 in DNA: TGTGCCAGTGCATCTGCTAGCCACGATGAAAAACTGTTTTTT. It translates to CASASASHDEKLFF.

V gene TRBV6-7 combines with J gene TRBJ2-7, with 7 nucleotides matching TRBD2. TRBV6-7 is reported as an ORF; its role is uncertain. This CDR3 is 14 amino acids long. With V trimmed by 8 bases and J by 3 bases, 10 bases remained unmatched. Here the CDR3 reads CASRGTGGNYEQYF. The CDR3 DNA reads TGTGCCAGCCGAGGGACGGGAGGCAACTACGAGCAGTACTTC.

This chain connects TRBV5-8 to TRBJ2-1; D possibly corresponds to TRBD2 (5 bases). Deletions cut 5 bases from V and 10 bases from J, with 16 bases between. Germline values: CDR1 SGHTS, CDR2 YDEGEE. The CDR3 consists of 13 residues. CDR3: CASSPTRTGEQFF. CDR3 coding DNA: TGTGCCAGCAGTCCCACTCGGACGGGGGAGCAGTTCTTC.

This chain uses TRBV11-3 with TRBJ2-7, with D hard to call. Between the trimmed V and J ends, which lost 0 bases and 4 bases, there was a span of 7 bases. This CDR3 has 13 residues. Germline V lookup: CDR1 SGHNT, CDR2 YENEEA. The CDR3 protein is CASSLDSGYEQYF. CDR3 sequence (DNA): TGTGCCAGCAGCTTAGATTCCGGTTACGAGCAGTACTTC.

This chain joins TRBV18 and TRBJ1-1, with D uncertain. Trimming removed 3 bases from V and 1 base from J, with 12 bases in between. The germline CDR1 and CDR2 sequences are KGHSH and LQKENI. This CDR3 is built from 15 residues. CDR3 sequence reads: CASSPRVEGNTEAFF. The CDR3 DNA is TGTGCCAGCTCACCGAGGGTTGAGGGGAACACTGAAGCTTTCTTT.

V is TRBV4-2 and J is TRBJ2-5; 8 nucleotides match TRBD2. Germline V gene lookup returns CDR1 LGHNA and CDR2 YNFKEQ. J was trimmed by 2 bases and V by 5 bases; bases with no gene match: 4. There are 14 residues in the CDR3. This CDR3 is CASSITSGQETQYF. The DNA of the CDR3 is TGTGCCAGCAGCATCACTAGCGGACAAGAGACCCAGTACTTC.

J is TRBJ2-7 and V is TRBV7-9; tentatively, D is TRBD1 (5 bases). This CDR3 has 17 residues. The germline V and J ends were trimmed by 2 bases and 0 bases, with 17 bases remaining between them. Germline V CDR1 and CDR2: SEHNR, FQNEAQ (reference sequence). The CDR3 nucleotides are TGTGCCAGCAGCTTATCCCGTGGGGCTTATAGCTCCTACGAGCAGTACTTC. Amino acid sequence: CASSLSRGAYSSYEQYF.

The J gene is TRBJ2-7, the V gene TRBV7-9; D gene unclear. Trimming took off 6 bases at V and 2 bases at J, with 17 bases between the two ends. The CDR3 covers 15 residues. From germline, CDR1 is SEHNR and CDR2 FQNEAQ (reference sequence). The chain's CDR3 is CASRPTLGLAYEQYF. The DNA of the CDR3 is TGTGCCAGCAGACCAACCCTAGGCTTAGCCTACGAGCAGTACTTC. Based on the CDR3 plus reference TRBV7-9 and TRBJ2-7, the full variable domain is DTGVSQNPRHKITKRGQNVTFRCDPISEHNRLYWYRQTLGQGPEFLTYFQNEAQLEKSRLLSDRFSAERPKGSFSTLEIQRTEQGDSAMYLCASRPTLGLAYEQYFGPGTRLTVT.

The chain joins TRBV28 to TRBJ2-7, with 8 bases matching TRBD1. Trimming removed 5 bases from V and 9 bases from J; junction bases left unmatched: 9. From germline, CDR1 is MDHEN and CDR2 SYDVKM. This CDR3 comprises 13 residues. This CDR3 reads CASSLRDRRRQYF. CDR3 nucleotide sequence: TGTGCCAGCAGTCTCCGGGACAGGCGTCGGCAGTACTTC. Variable domain in full (rest from reference TRBV28 and TRBJ2-7): DVKVTQSSRYLVKRTGEKVFLECVQDMDHENMFWYRQDPGLGLRLIYFSYDVKMKEKGDIPEGYSVSREKKERFSLILESASTNQTSMYLCASSLRDRRRQYFGPGTRLTVT.

This clone was counted once. The chain links TRBV2 to TRBJ1-3, with D tentatively TRBD1 (5 bases). V was trimmed by 6 bases and J by 0 bases, leaving 9 bases between them. Germline V gene data show CDR1 as SNHLY and CDR2 as FYNNEI. The CDR3 has 14 amino acids. The CDR3: CASRGDFSGNTIYF. CDR3 sequence (DNA): TGTGCCAGCAGGGGGGACTTCTCTGGAAACACCATATATTTT.

The sample holds one count of this clone. The gene calls are TRBV2 and TRBJ2-3; 9 bases line up with TRBD1. This CDR3 has 15 amino acids. V lost 5 bases and J lost 3; bases outside the gene matches: 6. Per germline, CDR1 SNHLY and CDR2 FYNNEI. In DNA form, the CDR3 reads TGTGCCAGCAGTCAGGACAGGGGTAGGACAGATACGCAGTATTTT. Translation: CASSQDRGRTDTQYF. Full variable domain (missing parts from reference TRBV2 and TRBJ2-3): EPEVTQTPSHQVTQMGQEVILRCVPISNHLYFYWYRQILGQKVEFLVSFYNNEISEKSEIFDDQFSVERPDGSNFTLKIRSTKLEDSAMYFCASSQDRGRTDTQYFGPGTRLTVL.

The chain carries TRBV15 and TRBJ1-5, with a possible D match to TRBD1 (5 bases). CDR3 size: 15 residues. The germline CDR1 and CDR2 sequences are LNHNV and YYDKDF (reference sequence). Trimming shortened V by 1 base and J by 4 bases, and 11 bases separated the two germline ends. The CDR3 DNA sequence: TGTGCCACCAGCAGAGTTGACAGAACTAATCAGCCCCAGCATTTT. Its translation is CATSRVDRTNQPQHF.

This sequence joins TRBV28 and TRBJ2-6; D unclear. From germline, CDR1 is MDHEN and CDR2 SYDVKM. The CDR3 consists of 17 residues. V was pared by 5 bases and J by 0 bases, with 14 bases between. In DNA form, the CDR3 reads TGTGCCAGCAGTCCTCTAATCAGACCCTCTGGGGCCAACGTCCTGACTTTC. Translated, it gives CASSPLIRPSGANVLTF.

The chain has TRBV2 and TRBJ1-4, with D tentatively TRBD1 (6 bases). From germline, CDR1 is SNHLY and CDR2 FYNNEI. Trimming removed 6 bases from V and 0 bases from J, with 11 bases in between. The CDR3 has 15 residues. CDR3 protein: CASRLTGTTNEKLFF. In nucleotides, the CDR3 is TGTGCCAGCAGGCTCACAGGGACAACTAATGAAAAACTGTTTTTT.

Concerning this clone: The junction shows a germline mismatch at one end, possibly a read error. V gene TRBV7-9 combines with J gene TRBJ2-1; 9 positions agree with TRBD2. Per germline, CDR1 SEHNR and CDR2 FQNEAQ (reference sequence). The length of the CDR3 is 15 residues. CDR3 loop: CASSVAGVGNNEQFF. Written as DNA, the CDR3 is TGTGCCAGCAGCGTAGCGGGAGTGGGTAACAATGAGCAGTTCTTC.

The V gene is TRBV6-1, the J gene TRBJ2-1; 10 bases are shared with TRBD2. Germline CDR1 MNHNS, CDR2 SASEGT. The junction had 10 bases not matched to a gene; V was cut back by 8 bases and J by 6 bases. This CDR3 comprises 15 residues. The CDR3 nucleotides are TGTGCCAGCGTTGAGGCTAGCGGGAGATTCAATGAGCAGTTCTTC. It translates to CASVEASGRFNEQFF.

The count of this clone is one. V is TRBV28 and J is TRBJ1-1; 8 bases fit TRBD1. J gave up 4 bases and V 5 bases, and 3 bases lay outside the gene matches. The CDR3 loop spans 13 amino acids. Germline CDR1 and CDR2: MDHEN and SYDVKM. CDR3 coding DNA: TGTGCCAGCAGTCGAGACAGGGGCACTGAAGCTTTCTTT. Amino acids: CASSRDRGTEAFF.

J is TRBJ2-3 and V is TRBV10-1, with 14 positions matching TRBD2. The trim removed 5 bases at V and 5 bases at J, leaving 3 bases unmatched. This CDR3 is built from 15 residues. CDR1 is WNHNN and CDR2 is SYGVQD in the germline V gene (reference sequence). CDR3: CASSRGLAGVDTQYF. CDR3 coding DNA: TGCGCCAGCAGTAGGGGACTAGCGGGAGTAGATACGCAGTATTTT.

The V gene is TRBV19, the J gene TRBJ1-5; perhaps TRBD1 as D (5 bases). V was shortened by 4 bases and J by 0 bases, with 16 bases between the two germline ends. The CDR3 length is 17 residues. CDR1 is LNHDA, CDR2 SQIVND, per germline (reference sequence). CDR3 loop: CASSTIRTTYSNQPQHF. DNA of the CDR3: TGTGCCAGTAGTACTATCAGGACAACCTATAGCAATCAGCCCCAGCATTTT.

This clone was observed once. The identical CDR3 is also encoded by other nucleotide sequences in the sample. This chain uses TRBV11-2 with TRBJ1-3; D gene ambiguous. This CDR3 is built from 12 residues. Germline V gene lookup returns CDR1 SGHAT and CDR2 FQNNGV. Between the trimmed V and J ends, which lost 4 bases and 4 bases, there was a span of 5 bases. In nucleotides, the CDR3 is TGTGCCAGCAGCTCGGAGGGAAACACCATATATTTT. It specifies CASSSEGNTIYF.

The chain has TRBV5-6 and TRBJ1-6; TRBD1 agrees at 11 bases. Losses at the gene ends were 6 bases for V and 7 bases for J; bases not matched to a gene: 18. This CDR3 region has 19 residues. Germline CDR1 is SGHDT and CDR2 is YYEEEE. DNA of the CDR3: TGTGCCAGCACCAACGTGGCGGACAGGGGGCTGAGTGGAAATTCACCCCTCCACTTT. Translation gives CASTNVADRGLSGNSPLHF.

This chain uses TRBV19 with TRBJ2-3; 10 bases match TRBD2. V lost 6 bases to trimming and J lost 0 bases; unmatched junction nucleotides: 9. This CDR3 has 17 residues. Germline V lookup: CDR1 LNHDA, CDR2 SQIVND (reference sequence). The CDR3 DNA reads as TGTGCCAGTAGCGGGACTAGCGATGGCTCTAGCACAGATACGCAGTATTTT. Translated: CASSGTSDGSSTDTQYF.

This clone was seen only once. The rearrangement links TRBV19 to TRBJ2-7; 7 bases map to TRBD2. There are 13 residues in the CDR3. Germline V CDR1 and CDR2: LNHDA, SQIVND (reference sequence). The V and J ends lost 6 bases and 5 bases, in that order; junction bases with no gene match: 7. The CDR3 sequence: CASSAGVMDEQYF. The CDR3 coding sequence is TGTGCCAGTAGCGCGGGGGTAATGGACGAGCAGTACTTC.

The chain uses TRBV5-5 and TRBJ2-1; 10 bases are a match to TRBD2. This CDR3 spans 15 amino acids. The V gene end was trimmed by 4 bases and the J gene end by 10 bases; junction bases not matched to a gene: 11. Germline V gives CDR1 SGHKS, CDR2 YYEKEE (reference sequence). CDR3 nucleotides: TGTGCCAGCAGCCCTAGGACTAGCGGTAGTTGGGAGCAGTTCTTC. It specifies CASSPRTSGSWEQFF.

The chain has TRBV7-9 and TRBJ1-1, with no clear D. Germline V gives CDR1 SEHNR, CDR2 FQNEAQ (reference sequence). Trimming removed 3 bases at V and 1 base at J, with 9 bases between. This CDR3 has 14 residues. CDR3 in amino acids: CASSFRGANTEAFF. The CDR3 nucleotides read TGTGCCAGCAGCTTTAGAGGAGCGAACACTGAAGCTTTCTTT.

The rearrangement joins TRBV7-2 to TRBJ2-7; maybe TRBD2 (6 bases). V was shortened by 4 bases and J by 0 bases, with 13 bases between the two germline ends. Germline-derived CDR1 and CDR2 are SGHTA and FQGNSA. The CDR3 spans 15 residues. DNA for the CDR3: TGTGCCAGCAGCTCCGGCGGGAAAAGCTCCTACGAGCAGTACTTC. As protein: CASSSGGKSSYEQYF.

CDR3 bases: TGTGCCAGCAGTTACTCGACAGCTTCTGGAAACACCATATATTTT. It is translated as CASSYSTASGNTIYF. The V gene is TRBV6-5, the J gene TRBJ1-3, with D possibly matching TRBD1 (5 bases). Between the trimmed V and J ends, which lost 0 bases and 1 base, there was a span of 7 bases. In germline, CDR1 is MNHEY, CDR2 SVGAGI. This CDR3 is 15 amino acids long.

In nucleotides, the CDR3 is TGTGCCAGCAGCAGAACACTAGCGGGAGTTACCGGGGAGCTGTTTTTT. It codes for CASSRTLAGVTGELFF. J is TRBJ2-2 and V is TRBV11-3; 11 bases line up with TRBD2. Germline CDR1 SGHNT, CDR2 YENEEA. This CDR3 is built from 16 residues. J gave up 5 bases and V 5 bases, and 7 bases lay outside the gene matches. Supplemented by reference TRBV11-3 and TRBJ2-2, the full variable domain reads EAGVVQSPRYKIIEKKQPVAFWCNPISGHNTLYWYLQNLGQGPELLIRYENEEAVDDSQLPKDRFSAERLKGVDSTLKIQPAELGDSAVYLCASSRTLAGVTGELFFGEGSRLTVL.

The chain couples TRBV13 to TRBJ2-7; no clear D. This CDR3 region has 16 residues. CDR1 and CDR2 from the germline V gene are PRHDT and FYEKMQ (reference sequence). V lost 4 bases and J lost 0, with 16 bases in between. CDR3 nucleotide sequence: TGTGCCAGCAGCTCACAAGAGAGAGAAAACTCCTACGAGCAGTACTTC. It codes for CASSSQERENSYEQYF.

The rearrangement uses TRBV28 and TRBJ2-7; D remains unclear. In germline, CDR1 is MDHEN, CDR2 SYDVKM. This CDR3 region has 11 residues. V was shortened by 5 bases and J by 7 bases, with 9 bases between the two germline ends. DNA for the CDR3: TGTGCCAGCAGTGGGTCGGAAGAGCAGTACTTC. It translates to CASSGSEEQYF.

This sequence joins TRBV10-3 and TRBJ1-3; D possibly corresponds to TRBD1 (5 bases). Germline V gene lookup returns CDR1 ENHRY and CDR2 SYGVKD. The CDR3 spans 16 residues. V was trimmed by 3 bases and J by 1 base, leaving 13 bases between them. The CDR3 nucleotides read TGTGCCATCAGTGAAAATTCCCAGGGTTCTGGAAACACCATATATTTT. This sequence encodes CAISENSQGSGNTIYF.

The V gene is TRBV5-4, the J gene TRBJ2-1, with D perhaps given as TRBD1 or TRBD2 (5 bases each). Between the trimmed V and J ends, which lost 10 bases and 6 bases, there was a span of 23 bases. Germline CDR1 SGHNT, CDR2 YYREEE (reference sequence). The CDR3 is made up of 15 amino acids. The CDR3 bases are TGTGCCCTAACGGAAGGGGCCGACTACCGCAATGAGCAGTTCTTC. Amino acid sequence: CALTEGADYRNEQFF.